A single sample gave rise to the 21 T cell receptor beta chains below, sequenced in a study of blood T cell repertoires in COVID-19. Libraries were prepared by immunoSEQ multiplex PCR; TCRdb keeps only in-frame clonotypes and omits some of them. The sample consists of about half a million clones, 80% to 90% of them appearing once. Sequenced: peripheral blood. Receptors originate from a human donor in a cohort sampled during active COVID-19.

The chain uses TRBV28 and TRBJ1-3, with TRBD1 matching 8 bases. This CDR3 region has 22 residues. Germline V gives CDR1 MDHEN, CDR2 SYDVKM. V lost 7 bases, J lost 0 bases, and 26 bases stayed unmatched. The chain's CDR3 is CASMTSLGGSTGTGTSGNTIYF. The DNA for the CDR3 is TGTGCCAGCATGACCTCCCTCGGGGGGTCCACCGGGACAGGCACCTCTGGAAACACCATATATTTT.

The V and J genes are TRBV6-2 or TRBV6-3 and TRBJ2-2, with a possible D match to TRBD2 (5 bases). The germline V gene encodes CDR1 MNHEY and CDR2 SVGEGT. With 6 bases removed from V and 0 bases from J, the gap between germline ends came to 11 bases. CDR3 length equals 15 residues. CDR3 coding DNA: TGTGCCAGCAGCCAAACTAGGACGAACACCGGGGAGCTGTTTTTT. Translated: CASSQTRTNTGELFF.

This chain joins TRBV5-1 and TRBJ2-5; D is perhaps TRBD2 (6 bases). The CDR3 sequence is 16 residues long. Germline V lookup: CDR1 SGHRS, CDR2 YFSETQ. The V gene lost 4 bases and the J gene lost 5 bases, with 21 bases spanning the gap. DNA for the CDR3: TGCGCCAGCAGCCCGTCTAGCGCTTCCAGGAGTGAGACCCAGTACTTC. Translating gives CASSPSSASRSETQYF.

The V call is TRBV18, the J call TRBJ2-7, with 8 positions matching TRBD1. CDR3 length: 15 residues. Germline CDR1 reads KGHSH; CDR2 reads LQKENI. V was clipped by 2 bases and J by 4 bases; unmatched bases: 7. The chain's CDR3 is CASSPGQGPAYEQYF. For the CDR3, the DNA is TGTGCCAGCTCACCAGGACAGGGTCCTGCTTACGAGCAGTACTTC.

The rearrangement links TRBV25-1 to TRBJ1-2; D might be TRBD1 (6 bases). Germline CDR1 reads MGHDK; CDR2 reads SYGVNS. Between the trimmed V and J ends, which lost 4 bases and 0 bases, there was a span of 9 bases. CDR3 length: 14 amino acids. This CDR3 is CASSAAGANYGYTF. As DNA, the CDR3 is TGTGCCAGCAGTGCGGCAGGGGCTAACTATGGCTACACCTTC.

The rearrangement uses TRBV4-2 and TRBJ2-1; D is possibly TRBD2 (6 bases). Germline V CDR1 and CDR2: LGHNA, YNFKEQ. The CDR3 is made up of 16 amino acids. Trimming stripped 4 bases from V and 6 bases from J, with 19 bases between. The CDR3 DNA follows: TGTGCCAGCAGCCCTCAGTCGAGGCTCGGGGGCAATGAGCAGTTCTTC. Translated: CASSPQSRLGGNEQFF.

The genes are TRBV9 and TRBJ2-7; 7 positions match TRBD2. The CDR3 is 15 amino acids. V trimming: 0 bases; J trimming: 6 bases; junction bases outside the gene matches: 9. Germline-derived CDR1 and CDR2 are SGDLS and YYNGEE. The CDR3 DNA reads TGTGCCAGCAGCGTAGTGGCTAGCGGACTTCCCGAGCAGTACTTC. Encoded protein: CASSVVASGLPEQYF.

The chain uses TRBV10-3 and TRBJ2-7; 7 positions match TRBD2. Germline lookup yields CDR1 ENHRY and CDR2 SYGVKD. There are 12 residues in the CDR3. J was trimmed by 4 bases and V by 10 bases; bases with no gene match: 7. The CDR3 protein is CATAGVSYEQYF. The DNA for the CDR3 is TGTGCCACCGCGGGAGTATCGTACGAGCAGTACTTC.

The chain links TRBV7-2 to TRBJ2-3; 9 bases are a match to TRBD1. The CDR3 runs 15 residues. The trim removed 5 bases at V and 4 bases at J, leaving 7 bases unmatched. Germline CDR1 SGHTA, CDR2 FQGNSA. The CDR3 spells CASSGQGQGPDTQYF. DNA for the CDR3: TGTGCCAGCAGCGGACAGGGACAGGGTCCAGATACGCAGTATTTT.

The genes are TRBV9 and TRBJ2-1, with 14 bases fitting TRBD2. Trimming took 4 bases from V and 10 from J; bases not matched to a gene: 16. The CDR3 contains 18 residues. Germline values: CDR1 SGDLS, CDR2 YYNGEE. In DNA form, the CDR3 reads TGTGCCAGCAGCCCAACCAAGGGGACTAGCGGGGGCCCCCCCGAGCAGTTCTTC. Translated, it gives CASSPTKGTSGGPPEQFF. The full variable domain, its missing parts supplied by reference TRBV9 and TRBJ2-1, is DSGVTQTPKHLITATGQRVTLRCSPRSGDLSVYWYQQSLDQGLQFLIQYYNGEERAKGNILERFSAQQFPDLHSELNLSSLELGDSALYFCASSPTKGTSGGPPEQFFGPGTRLTVL.

The chain recombines TRBV2 with TRBJ1-5, with D uncertain. This CDR3 comprises 15 residues. V lost 4 bases and J lost 5, with 15 bases in between. The germline V gene encodes CDR1 SNHLY and CDR2 FYNNEI. The CDR3 DNA is TGTGCCAGCAGTGGGGGAGGGTGGAGGGATCAGCCCCAGCATTTT. The encoded protein is CASSGGGWRDQPQHF.

This clone was seen only once. Written as DNA, the CDR3 is TGTGCCTGGAGTGCTCCTAGCGAGAGCTCCTACGAGCAGTACTTC. Encoded protein: CAWSAPSESSYEQYF. The chain employs TRBV30 and TRBJ2-7; D possibly corresponds to TRBD2 (6 bases). This CDR3 spans 15 amino acids. Germline-derived CDR1 and CDR2 are GTSNPN and SVGIG (reference sequence). With 1 base removed from V and 0 bases from J, the gap between germline ends came to 13 bases.

This clone was counted a few times. The rearrangement links TRBV10-2 to TRBJ1-6, with D possibly matching TRBD1 (6 bases). The CDR3 consists of 13 residues. V lost 6 bases, J lost 9 bases, and 12 bases lay in between. The germline gives CDR1 WSHSY, CDR2 SAAADI. CDR3 loop: CASSAGDSSPLHF. CDR3 DNA: TGCGCCAGCAGCGCAGGGGATAGTTCACCCCTCCACTTT.

The chain combines TRBV27 with TRBJ1-3; TRBD1 matches 7 bases. Germline CDR1 and CDR2: MNHEY and SMNVEV (reference sequence). The CDR3 length is 20 residues. V lost 3 bases, J lost 1 base, and 18 bases stayed unmatched. In DNA, the CDR3 is TGTGCCAGCAGTTTTCCGGACTTCGACAGGGACTTGAGTTCTGGAAACACCATATATTTT. This translates into CASSFPDFDRDLSSGNTIYF.

The V and J genes are TRBV6-4 and TRBJ2-2; 9 bases agree with TRBD1. Trimming took 6 bases from V and 7 from J; bases not matched to a gene: 6. The CDR3 sequence is 14 residues long. CDR1 is MRHNA and CDR2 is SNTAGT in the germline V gene. The CDR3, as DNA: TGTGCCAGCAGGGGGACAGGGAGTGGCGGGGAGCTGTTTTTT. It is translated as CASRGTGSGGELFF.

The rearrangement joins TRBV5-5 to TRBJ2-1; 11 nucleotides align to TRBD2. CDR1 and CDR2 (germline): SGHKS, YYEKEE (reference sequence). This CDR3 has 16 residues. V lost 6 bases, J lost 10 bases, and 15 bases stayed unmatched. The CDR3 bases are TGTGCCAGCAACGCGCGCTTACTAGCGGGAGAGGAAGAGCAGTTCTTC. It codes for CASNARLLAGEEEQFF.

The chain links TRBV10-3 to TRBJ2-7, with 9 bases that match TRBD2. V gave up 10 bases and J gave up 4 bases; unmatched junction bases: 8. CDR1 ENHRY and CDR2 SYGVKD come from the germline V gene. This CDR3 comprises 13 residues. The CDR3 spells CATSGLALYEQYF. The CDR3 nucleotides are TGTGCCACCTCGGGACTAGCTCTATACGAGCAGTACTTC.

The chain joins TRBV5-1 to TRBJ2-7, with 10 bases identical to TRBD2. The V and J ends lost 3 bases and 7 bases, in that order; junction bases with no gene match: 10. Germline CDR1 and CDR2: SGHRS and YFSETQ. CDR3 length: 15 residues. The CDR3 is CASSSSSGSEREQYF. The CDR3 DNA sequence: TGCGCCAGCAGCTCGTCTAGCGGGAGTGAGAGGGAGCAGTACTTC.

Notes on this clone: Its ends do not fully match the called genes, so a read error is possible. The chain employs TRBV9 and TRBJ2-3, with 11 positions matching TRBD1. This CDR3 region has 15 residues. Germline assignment: CDR1 SGDLS and CDR2 YYNGEE. In nucleotides, the CDR3 is TGTGCCAGCAGCGGACGGACAGGGGGCACCGATACGCAGTATTTT. The encoded protein is CASSGRTGGTDTQYF.

This sequence joins TRBV11-3 and TRBJ2-3; TRBD2 is a possible D gene (6 bases). V was pared by 5 bases and J by 1 base, with 13 bases between. This CDR3 comprises 15 residues. The germline gives CDR1 SGHNT, CDR2 YENEEA. Here the CDR3 DNA reads TGTGCCAGCAGCCGGGACTCGATCCGCACAGATACGCAGTATTTT. The encoded protein is CASSRDSIRTDTQYF. Based on the CDR3 plus reference TRBV11-3 and TRBJ2-3, the full variable domain is EAGVVQSPRYKIIEKKQPVAFWCNPISGHNTLYWYLQNLGQGPELLIRYENEEAVDDSQLPKDRFSAERLKGVDSTLKIQPAELGDSAVYLCASSRDSIRTDTQYFGPGTRLTVL.

The DNA for the CDR3 is TGTGCCAGCATGGCAGGGGAGCCTGGAAACACCATATATTTT. It yields the protein CASMAGEPGNTIYF. This rearrangement joins TRBV6-6 to TRBJ1-3; possible D gene TRBD1, 6 bases. V lost 7 bases and J 2 bases, leaving 12 bases between the germline ends. CDR1 MNHNY and CDR2 SVGAGI come from the germline V gene (reference sequence). This CDR3 region has 14 residues.